The source of this T cell receptor beta chain is a study of CD8+ T cells in alopecia areata. About the study: The tofacitinib course ran for 6 to 18 months and was followed by 6 months off drug.

Trimming shortened V by 6 bases and J by 3 bases, and 2 bases separated the two germline ends. Germline V gives CDR1 MGHDK, CDR2 SYGVNS. There are 10 residues in the CDR3. cDNA serving as the sequencing template came from extracted, reverse transcribed RNA. Clones were sequenced by immunoSEQ multiplex PCR, and TCRdb holds only the in-frame ones, with some missing. The table includes about 150,000 clones, approximately 87% detected once. This clonotype originated in a human donor with alopecia areata. The material was CD8+ T cells sorted from blood, obtained at week 0. The genes are TRBV25-1 and TRBJ2-5; D unresolved. In DNA, the CDR3 is TGTGCCAGCAGAGAAGAGACCCAGTACTTC. It yields the protein CASREETQYF. Full variable domain (remainder filled in from reference TRBV25-1 and TRBJ2-5): EADIYQTPRYLVIGTGKKITLECSQTMGHDKMYWYQQDPGMELHLIHYSYGVNSTEKGDLSSESTVSRIRTEHFPLTLESARPSHTSQYLCASREETQYFGPGTRLLVL.